The rows below give T cell receptor beta chains drawn from one sample of a study of cytomegalovirus exposure and HLA in healthy donors. Method: immunoSEQ multiplex PCR; TCRdb's copy keeps in-frame clones and lacks some. The top ten clones hold less than 3.5% of a sample with about 180,000 clones, around nine tenths of them seen once. Sequenced sample: PBMCs. The receptors derive from a man in his late teens or twenties in good health and CMV-seropositive. Each CDR3 is given with its conserved first and last residue. A D gene is named only where the DNA matches it firmly.

CDR3nt,CDR3aa,v_gene,j_gene,d_gene,len
TGTGCCAGTAGTCGACAGGGCCCCCAAGAGACCCAGTACTTC,CASSRQGPQETQYF,TRBV19,TRBJ2-5,TRBD1,14
TGTGCCATGAACAGCGGGGGAGAGTACAATGAGCAGTTCTTC,CAMNSGGEYNEQFF,TRBV10-3,TRBJ2-1,TRBD2,14
TGTGCCAGCAGCGGGGTTGGCAATCAGCCCCAGCATTTT,CASSGVGNQPQHF,TRBV6-6,TRBJ1-5,.,13
TGCGCCAGCAGCATTAGAGACACCGGGGAGCTGTTTTTT,CASSIRDTGELFF,TRBV5-1,TRBJ2-2,.,13
TGTGCCAGCAGTCCCCCAGGGGTTAAGGCTTTCTTT,CASSPPGVKAFF,TRBV28,TRBJ1-1,.,12
TGTGCCAGCAGCCCCCAGGGGTATGGCTACACCTTC,CASSPQGYGYTF,TRBV5-4,TRBJ1-2,.,12
TGTGCCAGCAGCTTGGATTCGCTAGCGGGGGGATTCTACGAGCAGTACTTC,CASSLDSLAGGFYEQYF,TRBV5-6,TRBJ2-7,TRBD2,17
TGTGCCAGCAGCCATAAATCTGGGTGGTCGGCGGTGACAGATACGCAGTATTTT,CASSHKSGWSAVTDTQYF,TRBV11-2,TRBJ2-3,.,18
TGTGCCAGCAGCTTAATGACAGGCAAGACCCAGTACTTC,CASSLMTGKTQYF,TRBV7-6,TRBJ2-5,.,13
TGTGCCAGTAGTATAGGAGGCAGGGATCAGCCCCAGCATTTT,CASSIGGRDQPQHF,TRBV19,TRBJ1-5,.,14